This T cell receptor beta chain was identified during a study of cytomegalovirus exposure and HLA in healthy donors. This clone has a single count. Its antigen is not identified. This CDR3 comprises 16 residues. V was trimmed by 6 bases and J by 0 bases, leaving 15 bases between them. Germline V gives CDR1 MNHNY, CDR2 SVGAGI (reference sequence). Regarding the study as a whole: Association of about 17,000 TCR beta sequences with HLA alleles was found at 0.05 false discovery rate in a later analysis. Clonal expansion was found to be greater in HLA-associated TCR beta chains than in equally common others in a later analysis. The only immune exposure information that was available was CMV serostatus. High specificity and sensitivity for cytomegalovirus status were reported for the classifier.

PCR was performed using 60 Vbeta and 13 Jbeta primers. Measured with immunoSEQ multiplex PCR; TCRdb has only the in-frame clones, and not every one. The table includes around 70,000 clones, less than 70% detected once. The TCR comes from a man younger than 40 in good health and CMV-seronegative. The chain employs TRBV6-6 and TRBJ1-5, with D possibly TRBD1 on 6 matching bases. Sequenced input: PBMCs. Written as DNA, the CDR3 is TGTGCCAGCAGAACGACAGGACGGTATAGCAATCAGCCCCAGCATTTT. The encoded protein is CASRTTGRYSNQPQHF.